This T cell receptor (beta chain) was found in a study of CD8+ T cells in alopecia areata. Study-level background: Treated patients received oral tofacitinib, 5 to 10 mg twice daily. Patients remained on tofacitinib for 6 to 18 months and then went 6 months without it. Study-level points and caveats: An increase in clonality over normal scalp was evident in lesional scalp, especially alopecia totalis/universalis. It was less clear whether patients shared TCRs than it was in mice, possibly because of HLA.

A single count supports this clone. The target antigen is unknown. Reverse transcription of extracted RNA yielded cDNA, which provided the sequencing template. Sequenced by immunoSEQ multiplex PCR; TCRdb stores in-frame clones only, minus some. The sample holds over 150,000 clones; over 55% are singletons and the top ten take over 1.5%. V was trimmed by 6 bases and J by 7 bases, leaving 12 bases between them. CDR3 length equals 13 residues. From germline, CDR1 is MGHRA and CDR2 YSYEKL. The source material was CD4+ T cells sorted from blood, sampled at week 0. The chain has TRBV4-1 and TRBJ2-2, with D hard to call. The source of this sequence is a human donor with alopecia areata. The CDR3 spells CASSGQLGGELFF. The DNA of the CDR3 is TGCGCCAGCAGTGGGCAGCTGGGCGGGGAGCTGTTTTTT.